Listed here are 17 T cell receptor beta chains from one sample, sequenced in a study of cytomegalovirus exposure and HLA in healthy donors. PCR employed 60 Vbeta and 13 Jbeta primers. Assay used: immunoSEQ multiplex PCR; TCRdb lists only in-frame clones, some missing. The table has 310,000 or so clones, about 90% seen once. Specimen: PBMCs. The source is a woman between 18 and 29 years old in good health and CMV-seronegative.

The chain recombines TRBV10-3 with TRBJ2-5; a possible D gene is TRBD2 (6 bases). Judging by the DNA end, TRBJ2-7 fits better; the J call may be wrong. Germline CDR1 reads ENHRY; CDR2 reads SYGVKD. The CDR3 is made up of 14 amino acids. CDR3 residues: CAISSGGDSYEQYF. CDR3 DNA: TGTGCCATCAGCTCCGGCGGGGACTCCTACGAGCAGTACTTC.

This rearrangement joins TRBV5-4 to TRBJ2-5; 8 bases map to TRBD1. With the DNA end fitting TRBJ2-7 better, the J assignment may be wrong. CDR1 is SGHNT, CDR2 YYREEE, per germline (reference sequence). This CDR3 spans 17 amino acids. The CDR3 loop reads CASSFQVTGGITYEQYF. DNA of the CDR3: TGTGCCAGCAGCTTTCAGGTAACAGGGGGTATAACCTACGAGCAGTACTTC.

The chain couples TRBV15 to TRBJ2-7, with D hard to call. Trimming shortened V by 0 bases and J by 7 bases, and 10 bases separated the two germline ends. The CDR3 length is 13 residues. Germline CDR1 and CDR2: LNHNV and YYDKDF (reference sequence). The CDR3 region is CATSRDRRWEQYF. The CDR3, as DNA: TGTGCCACCAGCAGAGATCGGAGATGGGAGCAGTACTTC.

The chain has TRBV15 and TRBJ2-1, with D maybe TRBD2 (5 bases). The ends were cut back, 3 bases at V and 8 bases at J, with 8 bases in the middle. Germline CDR1 is LNHNV and CDR2 is YYDKDF (reference sequence). This CDR3 has 12 residues. CDR3 amino acids: CATSSTRYEQFF. The CDR3, as DNA: TGTGCCACCAGCAGTACTAGATATGAGCAGTTCTTC. Looking up the rest from reference TRBV15 and TRBJ2-1 gives the full variable domain: DAMVIQNPRYQVTQFGKPVTLSCSQTLNHNVMYWYQQKSSQAPKLLFHYYDKDFNNEADTPDNFQSRRPNTSFCFLDIRSPGLGDTAMYLCATSSTRYEQFFGPGTRLTVL.

With respect to this clone: Other DNA sequences in this sample translate to the same CDR3. The chain carries TRBV6-5 and TRBJ1-1, with D uncertain. From germline, CDR1 is MNHEY and CDR2 SVGAGI. The CDR3 is made up of 14 amino acids. V lost 2 bases and J 0 bases, leaving 7 bases between the germline ends. The CDR3 DNA sequence: TGTGCCAGCAGTTACGGAGGAGTGAACACTGAAGCTTTCTTT. This gives the protein CASSYGGVNTEAFF.

The rearrangement links TRBV9 to TRBJ1-2; tentative D call: TRBD1 (5 bases). Germline-derived CDR1 and CDR2 are SGDLS and YYNGEE. V lost 0 bases and J 4 bases, leaving 13 bases between the germline ends. This CDR3 spans 15 amino acids. The CDR3: CASSVEIRGSYGYTF. Written as DNA, the CDR3 is TGTGCCAGCAGCGTAGAAATTCGGGGGTCCTATGGCTACACCTTC.

J is TRBJ2-1 and V is TRBV12-5; the match to TRBD1 covers 9 bases. CDR3 length equals 16 residues. The V and J ends lost 3 bases and 6 bases, in that order; junction bases with no gene match: 9. CDR1 is LGHNT, CDR2 FRNRAP, per germline. CDR3 DNA: TGTGCTAGTGGTTTAGTCCGGGACAGGGCTTCCAATGAGCAGTTCTTC. The encoded protein is CASGLVRDRASNEQFF.

The CDR3 sequence is CASSPLQGPTNEKLFF. CDR3 nucleotide sequence: TGTGCCAGCTCACCACTACAGGGGCCAACTAATGAAAAACTGTTTTTT. This chain joins TRBV18 and TRBJ1-4, with TRBD1 identical over 7 bases. The V and J ends lost 1 base and 0 bases, in that order; junction bases with no gene match: 2. The CDR3 runs 16 residues. Germline-derived CDR1 and CDR2 are KGHSH and LQKENI. Supplemented by reference TRBV18 and TRBJ1-4, the full variable domain reads NAGVMQNPRHLVRRRGQEARLRCSPMKGHSHVYWYRQLPEEGLKFMVYLQKENIIDESGMPKERFSAEFPKEGPSILRIQQVVRGDSAAYFCASSPLQGPTNEKLFFGSGTQLSVL.

This clone was counted between two and nine times. CDR3: CASSLASGGQFF. DNA of the CDR3: TGTGCCAGCAGCTTGGCGTCAGGGGGGCAGTTCTTC. V is TRBV5-6 and J is TRBJ2-1, with 7 nucleotides matching TRBD1. This CDR3 spans 12 amino acids. Per germline, CDR1 SGHDT and CDR2 YYEEEE. The trim removed 0 bases at V and 12 bases at J, leaving 3 bases unmatched.

CDR3 amino acids: CASSPPKGAYEQYF. CDR3 DNA: TGTGCCAGCAGTCCCCCCAAGGGGGCATACGAGCAGTACTTC. The chain couples TRBV28 to TRBJ2-7; the match to TRBD1 covers 7 bases. With 5 bases clipped from V and 4 bases from J, the junction kept 8 bases outside the gene matches. Germline V lookup: CDR1 MDHEN, CDR2 SYDVKM. CDR3 length: 14 amino acids.

V gene TRBV29-1 combines with J gene TRBJ2-1, with 7 bases that match TRBD2. The CDR3 loop spans 13 amino acids. CDR1 is SQVTM and CDR2 is ANQGSEA in the germline V gene. With V trimmed by 6 bases and J by 8 bases, 10 bases remained unmatched. For the CDR3, the DNA is TGCAGCGTCGACAGACTAGCTTTAGATGAGCAGTTCTTC. Translating it yields CSVDRLALDEQFF.

The CDR3 protein is CASSPAGNTEAFF. The DNA of the CDR3 is TGTGCCAGCAGTCCCGCCGGGAACACTGAAGCTTTCTTT. The rearrangement joins TRBV7-9 to TRBJ1-1; no clear D. CDR3 length: 13 residues. Germline-derived CDR1 and CDR2 are SEHNR and FQNEAQ (reference sequence). Trimming removed 6 bases at V and 1 base at J, with 9 bases between.

The chain is built from TRBV5-6 and TRBJ2-5; perhaps TRBD1 as D (6 bases). V was shortened by 4 bases and J by 0 bases, with 13 bases between the two germline ends. The CDR3 totals 15 residues. The germline CDR1 and CDR2 sequences are SGHDT and YYEEEE. The CDR3 DNA sequence: TGTGCCAGCAGCCCGAGGGGGTGGTACCAAGAGACCCAGTACTTC. It yields the protein CASSPRGWYQETQYF.

The chain has TRBV15 and TRBJ2-5, with D tentatively TRBD2 (6 bases). The J call may not be correct, given that the DNA end is closer to TRBJ2-7. There are 17 residues in the CDR3. Per germline, CDR1 LNHNV and CDR2 YYDKDF (reference sequence). The CDR3 reads CATSSISAPGGIYEQYF. The CDR3 DNA sequence: TGTGCCACCAGCAGTATCTCGGCTCCTGGGGGGATCTACGAGCAGTACTTC.

The CDR3 protein is CASSYSRDSYEQYF. CDR3 DNA: TGTGCCAGCAGTTACTCGAGAGACAGCTACGAGCAGTACTTC. This chain joins TRBV6-5 and TRBJ2-7; D may be TRBD1 (5 bases). The CDR3 length is 14 residues. V was pared by 0 bases and J by 3 bases, with 9 bases between. The germline V gene has CDR1 MNHEY and CDR2 SVGAGI.

J is TRBJ2-7 and V is TRBV5-6, with D possibly TRBD1 on 5 matching bases. CDR1 is SGHDT, CDR2 YYEEEE, per germline. This CDR3 has 13 amino acids. V lost 1 base and J lost 6, with 11 bases in between. CDR3 residues: CASSLLRGSEQYF. In DNA form, the CDR3 reads TGTGCCAGCAGCTTGTTAAGGGGCTCCGAGCAGTACTTC.

This chain uses TRBV9 with TRBJ2-7; a weak D match, TRBD2 (6 bases). Germline V gene sequence: CDR1 SGDLS, CDR2 YYNGEE. The length of the CDR3 is 13 residues. Trimming took off 2 bases at V and 5 bases at J, with 11 bases between the two ends. In nucleotides, the CDR3 is TGTGCCAGCAGCGTGGGGGGTTTCGACGAGCAGTACTTC. It yields the protein CASSVGGFDEQYF.